This TCR beta chain was sequenced for a study of metastatic and nonmetastatic thyroid tumors. The overall study: Repertoires were compared across blood and tumor or nodule tissue from malignant and benign thyroid patients.

About this clone: As yet, its antigen is unknown.

Study-wide findings and caveats: Relative to benign nodules, malignant thyroid tumors were reportedly characterized by significantly elevated TCR beta diversity in blood and tumor.

Authors' methods: A papillary thyroid cancer distant-metastasis classifier was built from CDR3 differences across clinicopathological groups. Using MiXCR, TCRdb reanalyzed the PCR reads. These V and J calls are TCRdb output, not the study's own analysis. The profile covers roughly 30,000 clones, with roughly 29% appearing a single time and about 30% taken by the ten largest. Nobody among the patients had been given any treatment before thyroid surgery. V shed 0 bases, J shed 4 bases, and the junction held 2 bases outside the gene matches. The germline gives CDR1 LNHNV, CDR2 YYDKDF (reference sequence). The CDR3 contains 15 residues.

The sequenced sample was blood. The V gene is TRBV15, the J gene TRBJ2-3; 9 bases line up with TRBD2. The clonotype was recovered from a female donor with papillary thyroid cancer or a benign thyroid nodule (not recorded which). Some clones in this sample may be carry-over from other donors' samples. CDR3 residues: CATSRETSGADTQYF. The CDR3 DNA reads TGTGCCACCAGCAGAGAGACTAGCGGCGCAGATACGCAGTATTTT. Full variable domain (rest looked up from reference TRBV15 and TRBJ2-3): DAMVIQNPRYQVTQFGKPVTLSCSQTLNHNVMYWYQQKSSQAPKLLFHYYDKDFNNEADTPDNFQSRRPNTSFCFLDIRSPGLGDTAMYLCATSRETSGADTQYFGPGTRLTVL.